Shown below are 23 T cell receptor beta chains from a single sample sequenced in a study of regulatory T cells in long-lasting Graves disease. Time point reported: persistent/refractory GD, antithyroid drugs over 5 years with positive TRAb. RNA from PBMCs was the source of the TCR library. Building the TCR beta libraries relied on iRepertoire HTBI primers, and CDR3 regions underwent Arm-PCR. Using its own MiXCR run on the multiplex PCR reads, TCRdb lists one record per CDR3 protein. The data show about 300,000 distinct CDR3 sequences, with 20% to 25% seen just once and 56% held by the top ten. The input for sequencing was peripheral blood mononuclear cells (PBMCs), taken when the disease was refractory, from a patient treated with antithyroid drugs. These receptors all come from a female donor with Graves disease.

This clonotype showed up many times. The chain uses TRBV29-1 and TRBJ2-2; no clear D gene. Per germline, CDR1 SQVTM and CDR2 ANQGSEA. The CDR3 runs 11 residues. With 6 bases removed from V and 4 bases from J, the gap between germline ends came to 6 bases. The CDR3 protein is CSVRATGELFF. The CDR3 DNA follows: TGCAGCGTCCGGGCCACCGGGGAGCTGTTTTTT.

V gene TRBV10-3 combines with J gene TRBJ1-5, with D uncertain. Trimming removed 0 bases from V and 7 bases from J, with 10 bases in between. This CDR3 has 14 residues. Germline V gives CDR1 ENHRY, CDR2 SYGVKD. The CDR3 nucleotides read TGTGCCATCAGTGAGTCGTTTTCCGGGCAGCCCCAGCATTTT. Residues: CAISESFSGQPQHF.

This chain joins TRBV7-9 and TRBJ2-2; TRBD2 aligns across 7 bases. This CDR3 spans 15 amino acids. Germline loops: CDR1 SEHNR, CDR2 FQNEAQ (reference sequence). The trim removed 0 bases at V and 5 bases at J, leaving 3 bases unmatched. The CDR3: CASSLAREETGELFF. The CDR3 nucleotides read TGTGCCAGCAGCTTAGCTCGGGAGGAAACCGGGGAGCTGTTTTTT.

At least ten counts were recorded for this clonotype. The chain has TRBV6-1 and TRBJ2-2, with a tentative D call TRBD2 (6 bases). The CDR3 is made up of 12 amino acids. Germline V lookup: CDR1 MNHNS, CDR2 SASEGT. V lost 8 bases to trimming and J lost 8 bases, with 12 bases between them. CDR3 DNA: TGTGCCAGCGCGACCGGGGGAGGGGAGCTGTTTTTT. This codes for CASATGGGELFF.

This clonotype was detected many times. This sequence joins TRBV19 and TRBJ2-7, with D possibly being TRBD1 or TRBD2 (5 bases each). This CDR3 is built from 13 residues. V was trimmed by 7 bases and J by 2 bases, leaving 12 bases between them. Germline lookup yields CDR1 LNHDA and CDR2 SQIVND (reference sequence). The CDR3: CASNEGLAYEQYF. CDR3 DNA sequence: TGTGCCAGTAATGAGGGGCTGGCCTACGAGCAGTACTTC.

This clonotype is a singleton in its sample. A much larger clone differs from this one at a single base, so this may be a read error. The chain joins TRBV6-1 to TRBJ1-2; 9 bases agree with TRBD1. Looked up from germline, CDR1 is MNHNS and CDR2 is SASEGT. The V gene end was trimmed by 6 bases and the J gene end by 4 bases; junction bases not matched to a gene: 6. The CDR3 runs to 14 residues. CDR3 sequence reads: CASRTGQGIYGYTF. The CDR3 nucleotides are TGTGCCAGCAGAACCGGACAGGGGATCTATGGCTACACCTTC.

The table lists this clonotype with many counts. The rearrangement uses TRBV7-9 and TRBJ2-5; the D is unclear. Germline V gene sequence: CDR1 SEHNR, CDR2 FQNEAQ (reference sequence). The length of the CDR3 is 11 residues. V lost 6 bases and J 3 bases, leaving 5 bases between the germline ends. CDR3 protein: CASRSEETQYF. Here the CDR3 DNA reads TGTGCCAGCAGGTCCGAAGAGACCCAGTACTTC.

This clonotype appeared many times. The chain couples TRBV20-1 to TRBJ2-7, with TRBD1 matching 7 bases. The CDR3 covers 14 residues. Germline CDR1 DFQATT, CDR2 SNEGSKA (reference sequence). Trimming took 0 bases from V and 6 from J; bases not matched to a gene: 8. CDR3 amino acids: CSARERQGNPEQYF. The CDR3 DNA is TGCAGTGCTAGAGAGAGACAGGGTAATCCCGAGCAGTACTTC.

This clonotype was detected only a few times. The rearrangement links TRBV7-9 to TRBJ1-6, with a tentative D call TRBD1 (5 bases). This CDR3 is built from 14 residues. CDR1 SEHNR and CDR2 FQNEAQ come from the germline V gene (reference sequence). V was cut by 5 bases and J by 7 bases, with 12 bases left in between. The CDR3 spells CASSARDANSPLHF. The CDR3 DNA is TGTGCCAGCAGCGCCCGGGACGCCAATTCACCCCTCCACTTT. Full variable domain (rest looked up from reference TRBV7-9 and TRBJ1-6): DTGVSQNPRHKITKRGQNVTFRCDPISEHNRLYWYRQTLGQGPEFLTYFQNEAQLEKSRLLSDRFSAERPKGSFSTLEIQRTEQGDSAMYLCASSARDANSPLHFGNGTRLTVT.

The gene calls are TRBV4-3 and TRBJ2-7; 7 bases line up with TRBD2. Germline CDR1 and CDR2: LGHNA and YSLEER. After removal of 5 bases from V and 4 bases from J, the junction contained 8 bases not matched to a gene. This CDR3 has 14 amino acids. This chain's CDR3 is CASSEGLLKYEQYF. For the CDR3, the DNA is TGCGCCAGCAGCGAGGGACTACTCAAATACGAGCAGTACTTC.

The V and J genes are TRBV28 and TRBJ1-5, with D maybe TRBD1 (5 bases). CDR3 length: 16 residues. Per germline, CDR1 MDHEN and CDR2 SYDVKM. The V gene lost 3 bases and the J gene lost 6 bases, with 18 bases spanning the gap. The CDR3 bases are TGTGCCAGCAGTTTCCCAGTCGGGGTTGGGGCTCAGCCCCAGCATTTT. Its protein product is CASSFPVGVGAQPQHF.

This clonotype was seen repeatedly, ten times or more. The chain has TRBV2 and TRBJ2-7; 10 bases are shared with TRBD2. Germline V gene data show CDR1 as SNHLY and CDR2 as FYNNEI. The CDR3 runs to 14 residues. Trimming removed 8 bases from V and 3 bases from J; junction bases left unmatched: 7. This chain's CDR3 is CASFSAGGFYEQYF. In nucleotides, the CDR3 is TGTGCCAGCTTTTCAGCGGGAGGGTTCTACGAGCAGTACTTC.

This sequence joins TRBV7-9 and TRBJ2-5, with 9 positions matching TRBD1. V shed 4 bases, J shed 6 bases, and the junction held 3 bases outside the gene matches. Germline CDR1 reads SEHNR; CDR2 reads FQNEAQ (reference sequence). CDR3 size: 13 residues. CDR3 residues: CASSWTGEKTQYF. CDR3 nucleotide sequence: TGTGCCAGCAGCTGGACAGGGGAAAAGACCCAGTACTTC.

Details on this clonotype: A much larger clonotype is one base distant, so this may be a read error. This chain links TRBV7-9 with TRBJ2-7; the D is unclear. The CDR3 is 14 amino acids. Germline CDR1 is SEHNR and CDR2 is FQNEAQ (reference sequence). The CDR3 region has the DNA TGTGCCGGCAGCTCCTCGTGGGGTCTTGACGAGCAGTACTTC. Amino acids: CAGSSSWGLDEQYF.

The J gene is TRBJ2-7, the V gene TRBV27; D is possibly TRBD2 (6 bases). The V gene lost 6 bases and the J gene lost 1 base, with 16 bases spanning the gap. The CDR3 is 15 residues long. Germline V gene sequence: CDR1 MNHEY, CDR2 SMNVEV (reference sequence). CDR3 sequence (DNA): TGTGCCAGCAGACCTTCCGGGACTTGGTCCTACGAGCAGTACTTC. Its protein is CASRPSGTWSYEQYF.

The genes are TRBV27 and TRBJ1-1; the D gene is possibly TRBD1 (5 bases). Germline-derived CDR1 and CDR2 are MNHEY and SMNVEV (reference sequence). Trimming shortened V by 5 bases and J by 7 bases, and 11 bases separated the two germline ends. This CDR3 has 12 amino acids. CDR3 loop: CASSTRGSEAFF. The CDR3 bases are TGTGCCAGCAGTACCCGGGGGAGTGAAGCTTTCTTT.

This clonotype was seen more than once but under ten times. The chain carries TRBV4-1 and TRBJ1-6; 7 nucleotides line up with TRBD1. Per the germline V gene, CDR1 is MGHRA and CDR2 is YSYEKL. CDR3 length equals 16 residues. The V and J ends lost 1 base and 8 bases, in that order; junction bases with no gene match: 8. CDR3 sequence (DNA): TGCGCCAGCAGCCAAGCAGCGACAGGGACTTATTCACCCCTCCACTTT. This gives the protein CASSQAATGTYSPLHF.

The CDR3 spells CASSLKPDSTEAFF. CDR3 in DNA: TGCGCCAGCAGCTTGAAGCCAGACTCCACTGAAGCTTTCTTT. The chain uses TRBV5-1 and TRBJ1-1, with unresolved D. This CDR3 is 14 amino acids long. V was clipped by 1 base and J by 4 bases, with 11 bases between them. Germline CDR1 and CDR2: SGHRS and YFSETQ.

The table lists this clonotype with many counts. The V gene is TRBV20-1, the J gene TRBJ1-5; D might be TRBD1 (5 bases). The germline CDR1 and CDR2 sequences are DFQATT and SNEGSKA (reference sequence). The CDR3 consists of 14 residues. The germline V and J ends were trimmed by 6 bases and 5 bases, with 17 bases remaining between them. The DNA for the CDR3 is TGCAGTGCGGGGGGACGGCTCTCCGATCAGCCCCAGCATTTT. This translates into CSAGGRLSDQPQHF.

The genes are TRBV7-2 and TRBJ1-5, with 7 bases matching TRBD1. In germline, CDR1 is SGHTA, CDR2 FQGNSA. This CDR3 comprises 14 residues. The V segment lost 5 bases and the J segment 9 bases; nucleotides outside the gene matches: 10. The chain's CDR3 is CASSETGRQGPQHF. As DNA, the CDR3 is TGTGCCAGCAGCGAGACAGGGAGGCAAGGGCCCCAGCATTTT.

The chain combines TRBV7-2 with TRBJ2-1; 9 bases fit TRBD2. The J segment lost 7 bases and the V segment lost 4 bases, leaving 14 bases of the junction unmatched. CDR1 and CDR2 from the germline V gene are SGHTA and FQGNSA. This CDR3 has 17 amino acids. The CDR3 DNA reads TGTGCCAGCAGCTACCGACTAGCGGTAACCCTCAGGAATGAGCAGTTCTTC. Encoded protein: CASSYRLAVTLRNEQFF.

This clonotype was counted many times. The CDR3 reads CASSLVTGTGVVNTEAFF. The CDR3 bases are TGTGCCAGCAGCTTGGTAACCGGGACAGGGGTGGTGAACACTGAAGCTTTCTTT. The chain couples TRBV7-2 to TRBJ1-1, with 10 bases fitting TRBD1. Germline CDR1 is SGHTA and CDR2 is FQGNSA. This CDR3 is 18 amino acids long. The junction had 10 bases not matched to a gene; V was cut back by 3 bases and J by 0 bases.

In its sample, this clonotype was seen many times. This chain links TRBV18 with TRBJ2-5; no clear D gene. V was trimmed by 0 bases and J by 0 bases, leaving 8 bases between them. CDR3 size: 15 residues. CDR1 and CDR2 from the germline V gene are KGHSH and LQKENI. Here the CDR3 reads CASSPPAGYQETQYF. The DNA for the CDR3 is TGTGCCAGCTCACCACCCGCCGGGTACCAAGAGACCCAGTACTTC.